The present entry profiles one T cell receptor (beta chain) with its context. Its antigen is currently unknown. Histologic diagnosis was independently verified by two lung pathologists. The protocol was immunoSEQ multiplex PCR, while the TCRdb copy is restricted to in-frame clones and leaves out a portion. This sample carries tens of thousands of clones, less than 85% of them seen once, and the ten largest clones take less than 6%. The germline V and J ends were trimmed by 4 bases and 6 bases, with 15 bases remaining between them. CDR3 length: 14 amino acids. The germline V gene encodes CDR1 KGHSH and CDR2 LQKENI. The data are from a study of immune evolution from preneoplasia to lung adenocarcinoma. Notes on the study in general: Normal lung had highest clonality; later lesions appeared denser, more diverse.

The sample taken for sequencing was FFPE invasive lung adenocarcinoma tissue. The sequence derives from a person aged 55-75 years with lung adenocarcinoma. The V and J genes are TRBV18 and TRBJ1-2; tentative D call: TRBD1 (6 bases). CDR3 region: CASSLRQEGHGYTF. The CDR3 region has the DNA TGTGCCAGCTCACTCAGACAGGAAGGACATGGCTACACCTTC.